The source of this TCR beta chain is a study of T cells in Graves' hyperthyroidism and ophthalmopathy. Overall study: It was at initial diagnosis, before any treatment, that peripheral blood was collected.

The table lists this clonotype with many counts. No antigen is known for it. RNA transcripts were the template for amplifying TCR beta CDR3 regions. A first-round RT-PCR of the TCR CDR3 used the HTBI primer set. TCRdb reanalysed the multiplex PCR reads using MiXCR and keeps one entry per CDR3 protein. The repertoire has 450,000 to 650,000 distinct CDR3 sequences, under 20% of them found once; the top ten carry approximately 15%. The germline gives CDR1 SGHTA, CDR2 FQGNSA. The ends were cut back, 3 bases at V and 10 bases at J, with 13 bases in the middle. The CDR3 spans 14 residues. Uncontrolled infection, other autoimmune disease, pregnancy or lactation excluded patients. Whole-study findings and limits: A median around 6.8 months before onset, the model predicted ophthalmopathy. A 13 V-J signature model discriminated ophthalmopathy versus stable hyperthyroidism.

The sequencing input was blood. This rearrangement joins TRBV7-2 to TRBJ1-6; D gene uncertain. The TCR originated in a woman younger than 35 with Graves' ophthalmopathy. In DNA form, the CDR3 reads TGTGCCAGCAGCTTTTCAGGTGCCGGGTCACCCCTCCACTTT. Its protein product is CASSFSGAGSPLHF. The whole variable domain, filled in from reference TRBV7-2 and TRBJ1-6, reads GAGVSQSPSNKVTEKGKDVELRCDPISGHTALYWYRQSLGQGLEFLIYFQGNSAPDKSGLPSDRFSAERTGGSVSTLTIQRTQQEDSAVYLCASSFSGAGSPLHFGNGTRLTVT.